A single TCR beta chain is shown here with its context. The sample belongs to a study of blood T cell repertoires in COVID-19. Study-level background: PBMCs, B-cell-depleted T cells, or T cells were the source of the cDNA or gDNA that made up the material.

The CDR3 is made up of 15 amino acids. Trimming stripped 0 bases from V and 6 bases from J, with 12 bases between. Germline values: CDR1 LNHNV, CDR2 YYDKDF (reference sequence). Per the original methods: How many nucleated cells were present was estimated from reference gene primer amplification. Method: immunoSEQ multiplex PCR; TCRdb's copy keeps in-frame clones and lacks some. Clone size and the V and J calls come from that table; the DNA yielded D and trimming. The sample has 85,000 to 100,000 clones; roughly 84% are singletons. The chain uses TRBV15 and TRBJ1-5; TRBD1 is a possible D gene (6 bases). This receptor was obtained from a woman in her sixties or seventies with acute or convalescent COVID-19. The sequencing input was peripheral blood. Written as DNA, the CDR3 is TGTGCCACCAGCAGAGACAGGGGTTTCGCTCAGCCCCAGCATTTT. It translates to CATSRDRGFAQPQHF.